This T cell receptor (beta chain) emerged from a study of cytomegalovirus exposure and HLA in healthy donors (dated by TCRdb to 2017 to 2019). In terms of the full investigation: An earlier analysis of a few hundred of the donors reported 250 to 350 Gb of sequence data and some 110 million unique TCR beta sequences obtained from about 170 million T cells. In a later analysis, previously published TCR beta repertoires from roughly 710 donors were re-analyzed and high-resolution HLA genotyping was added so that TCR occurrence patterns could be studied. The study was designed to test whether signatures of past pathogen exposure could be identified by cataloging public T cell receptors. The T cell repertoires of under 750 subjects were profiled by immunosequencing and related to cytomegalovirus serostatus. Class I and class II HLA loci were covered by the typing at four-digit resolution. In an earlier analysis of 587 of the donors, high-throughput TCR beta sequencing was used to judge whether each TCR beta V gene segment behaved as functional or pseudogenic. Across some 400 genotyped donors of the cohort, an average of roughly 230,000 unique TCR beta nucleotide sequences per donor were sequenced, and roughly 20% of those sequences were non-productive. High-throughput TCR immunosequencing, statistical association of individual TCRs with disease status, and machine learning were combined to predict cytomegalovirus infection status. The number of donors typed differed by locus, with roughly 629-640 for A, B, C, DRB1 and DQB1, roughly 550 for DQA1, under 610 for DPA1, and approximately 470 for DPB1. An early release covering roughly 600 HLA-typed donors comprised about 320 gigabases of sequencing data and 65 million to 100 million unique TCR sequences. Several DR-DQ haplotypes were treated as single units for association and clustering because of strong linkage in the cohort. Every discovery cohort repertoire had been produced on one sequencing platform. In the later analysis, no new phenotypic data were used to find candidate immune exposures; instead, reliance was placed on TCR beta sequences and their occurrence across donors. In addition to the first cohort of roughly 700 subjects, a separate validation cohort of 120 different subjects was used. A later genetic analysis used genome-wide SNP genotypes for about 65% of the 666 donors, treating that subset as a discovery cohort. Alongside the repertoire data, information on donor age, sex, ethnicity and CMV serostatus was compiled. Among the approximately 400 genotyped donors, around 81% belonged to the genetic ancestry cluster associated with self-reported Caucasian donors. Results the study describes overall, beyond this receptor: Sequencing depth was assumed to be roughly uniform across donors in the presence/absence analyses, though that assumption may not hold. The only immune exposure information available for the cohort was CMV serostatus. A later genetic analysis associated a missense DCLRE1C variant with V-gene and J-gene trimming of TCR beta chains, and an independent cohort replicated the association. According to a later analysis, parvovirus B19, influenza, CMV and Epstein-Barr virus appeared linked to several top co-occurrence clusters. At a false discovery rate of 0.05, a later analysis linked some 18,000 TCR beta sequences to specific HLA alleles. A later analysis found that HLA-associated TCR beta chains were more clonally expanded and had lower generation probabilities than equally common non-associated chains. In vitro tests confirmed that a few of the cytomegalovirus-associated TCR beta chains recognize cytomegalovirus antigens. Across donors, most TCR sequences were observed very rarely, whereas some public TCRs were present in many individuals. Linkage disequilibrium might explain the correlated functional status among segregating V segments, but an unknown experimental factor could not be excluded. Because counts were too low, roughly 18 rarely observed V segments, including chromosome 9 orphons, were left out of the earlier analysis of some 600 of the donors. The sequencing pipeline was judged likely to have produced a cluster of highly shared sequence variants as a technical artifact. The authors suggested that the approach could potentially be generalized to other disease states and immunological phenotypes. The study listed 164 TCR beta chains as associated with cytomegalovirus. In a later genetic analysis, fewer N-insertions in productive TCRs were reported among donors in an Asian-associated ancestry cluster than the roughly 700-donor mean. When HLA alleles, especially DR and DQ, strongly co-occurred, TCR associations were difficult to assign to individual alleles. In this cohort, only TCR beta chains were sequenced, and detectable features were limited by the absence of alpha or paired-chain data. A further reported finding was that TCR beta sequences accurately predicted the HLA-A and HLA-B alleles for most subjects in the first cohort. In a later analysis, the rate of TCR association differed among HLA loci, with DRB1 alleles having the most associated TCRs and HLA-C alleles having the fewest. Cytomegalovirus status was reported to be diagnosed by the classifier with high specificity and sensitivity in both the original and validation cohorts. The 87-base-pair reads could not distinguish some IMGT-functional V segments, including TRBV6-2 and TRBV6-3, so those segments were excluded. An earlier analysis of roughly 570 of the donors showed that most TCR beta V segments appeared in productive rearrangements either about 87% or about 30% of the time, which broadly matched IMGT annotations. Because some donors lacked HLA typing at each locus, the association tests relied only on the typed subset. In a later analysis, most CMV-associated TCR beta chains were found to appear HLA-restricted, with HLA associations seemingly driven largely by CMV exposure.

CDR3 length: 16 amino acids, cysteine to phenylalanine. Left in the record is the CDR3 DNA by itself, 48 bases read in frame from the first base. The germline V end is reduced by 0 bases and the J end by 5 bases; junction bases left unmatched: 6. CDR1 LGHNA and CDR2 YNFKEQ are derived from the germline V gene. The cohort was made up of 666 healthy bone marrow donors. At the time of sampling, every cohort member was nominally healthy, though immune exposures that went unrecorded were likely present. The donor was CMV seronegative and was included in the group of about 350 seronegative cohort members. Every donor gave a peripheral blood sample, and the peripheral blood mononuclear cells from that sample were used for TCR beta sequencing. Genomic DNA extraction from the blood cell samples was performed with the Qiagen DNeasy Blood Extraction Kit. In regard to this clone: It lacks a known antigen. No base-level quality is on record; no much larger clone is a single base apart.

Libraries came from the immunoSEQ multiplex PCR assay. The multiplex PCR relied on a mix of 60 forward primers for TCR Vbeta segments and 13 reverse primers for TCR Jbeta segments. A multiplex PCR assay on genomic DNA amplified the CDR3 region of rearranged TCR beta genes. Amplified TCR beta libraries were sequenced as 87-base-pair reads on the Illumina HiSeq System. In the source study's methods: In a later analysis, tens of millions of unique TCR beta chains were counted across the 500 to 850 repertoires, and roughly 11 million of these chains were shared by at least two donors. A nearest-neighbor algorithm error-corrected the raw reads and collapsed the reads into unique sequences, merging closely related sequences to remove PCR and sequencing errors. To assign V, D and J gene segments, CDR3 sequences were aligned to IMGT reference sequences. Each retained sequence needed at least a six-nucleotide match to both a V gene segment and a J gene segment. A rearrangement was called productive if the CDR3 had no stop codons and remained in frame with V and J, and every other rearrangement was called non-productive. Following IMGT convention, CDR3 was defined as the stretch from the second conserved V-encoded cysteine up to the conserved J-encoded phenylalanine. In an earlier analysis of 500 to 650 of the donors, sequences lacking an unambiguous match to a single V gene segment were excluded. An earlier analysis of some 610 of the donors called V segments functional above 56.7% productive rearrangements and segregating when the between-donor standard deviation exceeded 5%. A statistical classification framework was built for diagnosing cytomegalovirus status from the catalog of TCR beta chain sequences. In a later analysis, V and J genes were assigned by comparing TCR nucleotide sequences against IMGT/GENE-DB human TR gene sequences. A later analysis assigned CDR3 sequences and most-parsimonious VDJ recombination scenarios with the TCRdist pipeline. In a later analysis, each TCR beta chain was defined by its CDR3 amino acid sequence together with its V-gene family, and reads lacking a unique V-gene family were excluded. In a later analysis, nearly 600 highly shared, low-generation-probability nucleotide sequences were removed to address suspected cross-contamination and a sequencing artifact. In a later analysis, a clonal expansion index for each public chain was calculated from normalized within-repertoire ranks of inferred template counts. Generation probabilities in a later analysis came from a VDJ recombination model fitted to out-of-frame rearrangements, and those results were checked against IGoR. A later analysis scored TCR-TCR, TCR-HLA and TCR-CMV co-occurrence with hypergeometric tests, applying a repertoire-size bias correction to TCR pairs. In a later analysis, false discovery rates were estimated by permuting HLA or CMV assignments 20 times. In a later analysis, co-occurring TCRs were grouped with DBSCAN, and TCRdist sequence similarity was added when clustering was performed within HLA-allele-positive subsets. Repertoires with fewer than 30,000 or more than 120,000 public chains, plus five repertoires with anomalous nucleotide sharing, were excluded from co-occurrence clustering. Imported from immuneACCESS, the table was reduced by TCRdb to in-frame sequences with V and J called. These copies leave out some clones; in studies compared against another copy, an unresolved V gene accounts for under half, and the cause of the remainder is not known. That table is the source of V, J and clone size, and D and trimming were worked out from the DNA. The sample table lists 95,000 to 150,000 clones, around three quarters of them with a count of one. More than 2.5% of the sample rests with the top ten.

The receptor was derived from a woman between 45 and 60 years old in good health and CMV-seronegative. What was sequenced was PBMCs. Here the chain combines TRBV4-2 and TRBJ2-5; the central 10 bases match TRBD2. The encoded CDR3 is CASSQDPSGSSETQYF. At the DNA level, the sequence is TGTGCCAGCAGCCAAGACCCTAGCGGGAGTTCCGAGACCCAGTACTTC.